These T cell receptor beta chains were read from a single sample in a study of response to subunit inactivated influenza vaccine. MiXCR was run by TCRdb on the RT-PCR reads, yielding one entry per CDR3 protein. The table records 650,000 to 800,000 distinct CDR3 sequences, 11% to 15% of them present only once. The sample here was PBMCs from blood, taken 14 to 15 days before vaccination. These receptor sequences come from a man in his fifties who received an inactivated influenza vaccine. The CDR3 runs from the conserved cysteine through the conserved F or W. The D gene is left open where the match is weak. Clone size is given for some rows only: seen once, a few or many times, or a class if the clone is expanded.

>TRBJ1-4|TRBV20-1|few|TRBD1
TGCAGTGCTTCCAGGGGGCAGACAAGGGAAAAACTGTTTTTT
CSASRGQTREKLFF
>TRBJ2-3|TRBV12-3/TRBV12-4|.|.
TGTGCCAGCAGTTTGCTACTCGGGGGCAGCACAGATACGCAGTATTTT
CASSLLLGGSTDTQYF
>TRBJ2-7|TRBV7-2|few|TRBD1
TGTGCCAGCAGCTCCAGGACAGGGGGCGTGTACGAGCAGTACTTC
CASSSRTGGVYEQYF
>TRBJ1-3|TRBV5-1|.|.
TGCGCCAGCAGCTTGGACAGGGAAGGAAACACCATATATTTT
CASSLDREGNTIYF
>TRBJ2-1|TRBV27|many|.
TGTGCCAGCAGTTTAGGTGTGAGCTCCTACAATGAGCAGTTCTTC
CASSLGVSSYNEQFF
>TRBJ2-5|TRBV7-2|few|TRBD1
TGTGCCAGCAGCCGGGGACAGAAAGGGGGCCAGTACTTC
CASSRGQKGGQYF
>TRBJ1-2|TRBV6-1|once|.
TGTGCCAGCAGTGGGGTCCGGTTTCCGATGGGGGACTATGGCTACACCTTC
CASSGVRFPMGDYGYTF
>TRBJ2-7|TRBV10-3|many|.
TGTGCCATCAGTGGTCGGAACGAGCAGTACTTC
CAISGRNEQYF
>TRBJ2-1|TRBV27|.|TRBD1
TGTGCCAGCCTTTCAAGGGGGCCAAATGAGCAGTTCTTC
CASLSRGPNEQFF
>TRBJ2-7|TRBV6-2/TRBV6-3|few|.
TGTGCCAGCAGTTATTTTCGCGGGGGCTCCCCCTACGAGCAGTACTTC
CASSYFRGGSPYEQYF
>TRBJ1-6|TRBV5-5|few|TRBD1
TGTGCCAGCAGTACCGGGACAGGAGCTTCACCCCTCCACTTT
CASSTGTGASPLHF
>TRBJ1-1|TRBV7-9|many|.
TGTGCCAGCAGCGCCGCGCTTAACACTGAAGCTTTCTTT
CASSAALNTEAFF
>TRBJ2-4|TRBV10-3|.|.
TGTGCCATCAAGCCCCAGGGTAACGAAAACATTCAGTACTTC
CAIKPQGNENIQYF
>TRBJ1-5|TRBV4-1|.|.
TGCGCCAGCAGCCAAGATTTGGGGCCTGGGGGCAATCAGCCCCAGCATTTT
CASSQDLGPGGNQPQHF
>TRBJ1-6|TRBV7-2|.|.
TGTGCCAGCAGCCCCCGGTTGAGGGGTAATTCACCCCTCCACTTT
CASSPRLRGNSPLHF
>TRBJ1-2|TRBV20-1|few|TRBD1
TGCAGTGCAAGGGACAGGGCCTATGGCTACACCTTC
CSARDRAYGYTF
>TRBJ2-1|TRBV20-1|.|TRBD1
TGCAGTGCTAGAGATAGGGGGGGACAGGGGTACAATGAGCAGTTCTTC
CSARDRGGQGYNEQFF
>TRBJ1-1|TRBV4-2|many|.
TGTGCCAGCAGCCAAGAAGTTCGCGGGGGTACTGAAGCTTTCTTT
CASSQEVRGGTEAFF
>TRBJ1-2|TRBV5-1|.|.
TGCGCCAGCAGCTTGGACGGTGGGCACCGTGGCTATGGCTACACCTTC
CASSLDGGHRGYGYTF
>TRBJ2-7|TRBV28|few|TRBD2
TGTGCCAGCAGTTTTAGCGGGTTTAGCTCCTACGAGCAGTACTTC
CASSFSGFSSYEQYF
>TRBJ2-2|TRBV7-9|.|TRBD2
TGTGCCAGCAGCTTAGACGGACTAGCGGAAAACACCGGGGAGCTGTTTTTT
CASSLDGLAENTGELFF
>TRBJ1-2|TRBV28|once|TRBD1
TGTGCCAGCGCAGGGGGCGCATATGGCTACACCTTC
CASAGGAYGYTF
>TRBJ1-2|TRBV29-1|few|.
TGCAGCGTTGAACCAACCTTCTATGGCTACACCTTC
CSVEPTFYGYTF